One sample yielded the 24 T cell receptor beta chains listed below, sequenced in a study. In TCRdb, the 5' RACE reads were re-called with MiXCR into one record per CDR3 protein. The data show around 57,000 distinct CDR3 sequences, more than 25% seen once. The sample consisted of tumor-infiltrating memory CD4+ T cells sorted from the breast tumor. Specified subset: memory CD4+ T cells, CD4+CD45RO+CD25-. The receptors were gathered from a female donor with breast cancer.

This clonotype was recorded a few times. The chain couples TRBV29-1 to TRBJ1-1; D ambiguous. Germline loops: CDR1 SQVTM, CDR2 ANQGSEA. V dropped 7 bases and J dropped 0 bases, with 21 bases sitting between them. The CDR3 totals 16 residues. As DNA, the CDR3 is TGCAGCGCCGCGGCGTCGGGCCTCTCGATGAACACTGAAGCTTTCTTT. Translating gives CSAAASGLSMNTEAFF. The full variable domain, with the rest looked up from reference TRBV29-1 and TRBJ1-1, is SAVISQKPSRDICQRGTSLTIQCQVDSQVTMMFWYRQQPGQSLTLIATANQGSEATYESGFVIDKFPISRPNLTFSTLTVSNMSPEDSSIYLCSAAASGLSMNTEAFFGQGTRLTVV.

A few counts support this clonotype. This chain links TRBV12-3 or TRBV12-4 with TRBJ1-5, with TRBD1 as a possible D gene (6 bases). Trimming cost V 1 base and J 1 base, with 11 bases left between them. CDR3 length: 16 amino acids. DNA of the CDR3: TGTGCCAGCAGTTTAGACTGGGGGGCCAGCAATCAGCCCCAGCATTTT. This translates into CASSLDWGASNQPQHF.

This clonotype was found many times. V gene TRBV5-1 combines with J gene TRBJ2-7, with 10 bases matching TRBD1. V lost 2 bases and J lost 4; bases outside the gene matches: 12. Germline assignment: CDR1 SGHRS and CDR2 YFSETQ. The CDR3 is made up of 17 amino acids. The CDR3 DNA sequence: TGCGCCAGCAGCTTATCCTCAATCCGGGACAGGGGTTACGAGCAGTACTTC. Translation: CASSLSSIRDRGYEQYF.

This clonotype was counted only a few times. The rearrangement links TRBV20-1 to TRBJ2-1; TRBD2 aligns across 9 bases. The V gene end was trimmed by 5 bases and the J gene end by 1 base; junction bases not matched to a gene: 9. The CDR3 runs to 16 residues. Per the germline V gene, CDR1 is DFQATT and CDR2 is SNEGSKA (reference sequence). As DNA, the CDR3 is TGCAGTGCTCCCTCTTCGCTAGCGGGGTCCTACAATGAGCAGTTCTTC. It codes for CSAPSSLAGSYNEQFF.

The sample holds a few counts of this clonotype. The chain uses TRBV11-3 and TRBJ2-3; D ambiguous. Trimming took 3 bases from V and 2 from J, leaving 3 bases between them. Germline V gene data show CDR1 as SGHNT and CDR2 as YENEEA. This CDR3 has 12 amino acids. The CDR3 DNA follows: TGTGCCAGCAGCTTCCACACAGATACGCAGTATTTT. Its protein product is CASSFHTDTQYF.

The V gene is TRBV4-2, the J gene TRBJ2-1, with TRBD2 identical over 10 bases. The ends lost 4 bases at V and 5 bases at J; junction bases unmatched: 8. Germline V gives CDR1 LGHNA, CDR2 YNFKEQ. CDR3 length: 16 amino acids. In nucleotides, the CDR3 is TGTGCCAGCAGCCCGCCTACTAGCGGGGAAGACAATGAGCAGTTCTTC. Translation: CASSPPTSGEDNEQFF.

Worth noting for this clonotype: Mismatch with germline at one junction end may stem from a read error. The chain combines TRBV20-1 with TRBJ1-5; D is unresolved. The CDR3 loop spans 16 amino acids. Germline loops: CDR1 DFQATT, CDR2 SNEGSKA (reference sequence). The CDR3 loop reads CSAYHVGPVSDQPQHF. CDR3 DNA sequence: TGCAGTGCTTACCACGTCGGGCCAGTTAGCGATCAGCCCCAGCATTTT.

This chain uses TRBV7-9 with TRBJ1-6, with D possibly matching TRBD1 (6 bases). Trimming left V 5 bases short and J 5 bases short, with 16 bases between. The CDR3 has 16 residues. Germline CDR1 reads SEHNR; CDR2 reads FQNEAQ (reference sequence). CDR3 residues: CASSLTGPGDNSPLHF. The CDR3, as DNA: TGTGCCAGCAGCCTAACGGGACCAGGGGATAATTCACCCCTCCACTTT.

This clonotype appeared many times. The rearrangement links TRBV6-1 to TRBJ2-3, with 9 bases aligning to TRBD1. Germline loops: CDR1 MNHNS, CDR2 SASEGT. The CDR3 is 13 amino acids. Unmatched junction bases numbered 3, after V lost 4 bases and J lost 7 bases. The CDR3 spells CASSGGQGNTQYF. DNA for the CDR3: TGTGCCAGCAGTGGGGGACAGGGCAATACGCAGTATTTT.

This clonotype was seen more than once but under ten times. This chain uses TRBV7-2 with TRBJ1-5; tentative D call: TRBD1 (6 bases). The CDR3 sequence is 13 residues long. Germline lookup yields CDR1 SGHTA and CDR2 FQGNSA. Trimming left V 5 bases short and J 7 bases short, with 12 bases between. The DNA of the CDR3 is TGTGCCAGCAGCCCCGGGGGGGGCCAGCCCCAGCATTTT. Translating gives CASSPGGGQPQHF.

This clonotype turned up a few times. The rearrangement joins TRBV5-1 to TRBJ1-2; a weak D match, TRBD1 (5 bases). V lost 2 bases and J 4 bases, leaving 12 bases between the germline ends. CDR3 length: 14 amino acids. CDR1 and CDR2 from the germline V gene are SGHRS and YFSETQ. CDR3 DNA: TGCGCCAGCAGCTTAATGGTCGGGGCCTATGGCTACACCTTC. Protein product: CASSLMVGAYGYTF.

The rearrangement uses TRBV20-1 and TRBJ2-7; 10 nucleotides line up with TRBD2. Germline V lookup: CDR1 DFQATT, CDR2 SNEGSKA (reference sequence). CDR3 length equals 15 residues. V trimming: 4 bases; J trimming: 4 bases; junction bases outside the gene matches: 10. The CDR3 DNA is TGCAGTGCTATTCCCCTAGCGGGAGTCAAGTACGAGCAGTACTTC. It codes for CSAIPLAGVKYEQYF.

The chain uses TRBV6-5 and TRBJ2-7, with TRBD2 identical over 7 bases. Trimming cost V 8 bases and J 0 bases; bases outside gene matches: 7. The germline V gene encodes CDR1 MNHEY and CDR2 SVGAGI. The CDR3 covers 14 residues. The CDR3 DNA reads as TGTGCCAGCTCCTCTAGCGGAGCCTCCTACGAGCAGTACTTC. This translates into CASSSSGASYEQYF.

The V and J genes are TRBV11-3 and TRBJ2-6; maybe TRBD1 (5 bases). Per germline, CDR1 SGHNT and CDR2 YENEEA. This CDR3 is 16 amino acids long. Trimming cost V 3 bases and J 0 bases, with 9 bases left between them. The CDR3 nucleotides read TGTGCCAGCAGCTTTGGACACGGCTCTGGGGCCAACGTCCTGACTTTC. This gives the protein CASSFGHGSGANVLTF. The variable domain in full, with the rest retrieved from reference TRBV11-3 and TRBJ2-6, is EAGVVQSPRYKIIEKKQPVAFWCNPISGHNTLYWYLQNLGQGPELLIRYENEEAVDDSQLPKDRFSAERLKGVDSTLKIQPAELGDSAVYLCASSFGHGSGANVLTFGAGSRLTVL.

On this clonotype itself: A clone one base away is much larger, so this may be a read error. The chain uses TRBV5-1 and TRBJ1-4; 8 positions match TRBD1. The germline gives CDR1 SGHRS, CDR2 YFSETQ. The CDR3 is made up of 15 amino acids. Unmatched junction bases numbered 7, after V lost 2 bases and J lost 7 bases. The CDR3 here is CASSFQGAHSEKLFF. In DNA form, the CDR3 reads TGCGCCAGCAGCTTCCAGGGGGCCCATAGTGAAAAACTGTTTTTT. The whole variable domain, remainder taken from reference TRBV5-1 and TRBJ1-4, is KAGVTQTPRYLIKTRGQQVTLSCSPISGHRSVSWYQQTPGQGLQFLFEYFSETQRNKGNFPGRFSGRQFSNSRSEMNVSTLELGDSALYLCASSFQGAHSEKLFFGSGTQLSVL.

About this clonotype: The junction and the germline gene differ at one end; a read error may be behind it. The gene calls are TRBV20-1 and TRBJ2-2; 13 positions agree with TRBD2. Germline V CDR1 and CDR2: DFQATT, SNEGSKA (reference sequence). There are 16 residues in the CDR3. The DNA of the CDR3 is TGCAGTGCTAGAGGACTAGCGGGAGGACCCACCGGGGTGCTGTTTTTT. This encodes CSARGLAGGPTGVLFF.

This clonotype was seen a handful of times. Written as DNA, the CDR3 is TGCAGTGCTAGAGATATGGGGAGTAGTACAGAGACCCAGTACTTC. Its translation: CSARDMGSSTETQYF. This rearrangement joins TRBV20-1 to TRBJ2-5; D may be TRBD2 (5 bases). Trimming cost V 0 bases and J 4 bases, with 15 bases left between them. This CDR3 is built from 15 residues. The germline V gene encodes CDR1 DFQATT and CDR2 SNEGSKA (reference sequence).

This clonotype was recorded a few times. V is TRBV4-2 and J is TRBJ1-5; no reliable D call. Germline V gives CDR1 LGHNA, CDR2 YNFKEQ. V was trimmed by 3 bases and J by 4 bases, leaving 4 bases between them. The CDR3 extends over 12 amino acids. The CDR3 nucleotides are TGTGCCAGCAGCCAGGATAATCAGCCCCAGCATTTT. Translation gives CASSQDNQPQHF.

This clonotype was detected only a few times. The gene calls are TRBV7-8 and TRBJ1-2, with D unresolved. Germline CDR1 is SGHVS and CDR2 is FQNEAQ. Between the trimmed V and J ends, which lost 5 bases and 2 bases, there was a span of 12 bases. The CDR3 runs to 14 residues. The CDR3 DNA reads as TGTGCCAGCAGCCCTTCCCACGGAAACTATGGCTACACCTTC. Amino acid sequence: CASSPSHGNYGYTF.

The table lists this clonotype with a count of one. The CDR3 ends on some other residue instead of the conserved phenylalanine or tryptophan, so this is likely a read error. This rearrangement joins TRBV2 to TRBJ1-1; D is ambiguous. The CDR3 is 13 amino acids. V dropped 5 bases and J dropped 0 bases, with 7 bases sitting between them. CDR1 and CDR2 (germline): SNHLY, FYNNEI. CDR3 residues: CASSSSLNTEAFI. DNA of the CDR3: TGTGCCAGCAGTAGCAGCCTGAACACTGAAGCTTTCATT.

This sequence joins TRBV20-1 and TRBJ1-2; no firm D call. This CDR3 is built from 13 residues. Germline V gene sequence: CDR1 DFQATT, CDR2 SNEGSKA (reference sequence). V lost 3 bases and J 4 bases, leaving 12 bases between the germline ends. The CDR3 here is CSARSPGGYGYTF. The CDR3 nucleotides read TGCAGTGCTAGGTCACCCGGCGGCTATGGCTACACCTTC.

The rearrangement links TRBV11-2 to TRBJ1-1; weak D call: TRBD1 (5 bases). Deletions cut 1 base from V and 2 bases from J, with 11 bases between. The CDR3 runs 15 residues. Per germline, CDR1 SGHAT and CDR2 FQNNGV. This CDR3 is CASSLVTGINTEAFF. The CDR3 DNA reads TGTGCCAGCAGCTTAGTCACAGGAATAAACACTGAAGCTTTCTTT.

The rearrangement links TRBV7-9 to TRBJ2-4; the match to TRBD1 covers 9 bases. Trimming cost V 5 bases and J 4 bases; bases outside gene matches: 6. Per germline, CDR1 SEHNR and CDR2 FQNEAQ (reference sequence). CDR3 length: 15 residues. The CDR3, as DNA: TGTGCCAGCAGCCCAGCAGACAGGGGGAAAAACATTCAGTACTTC. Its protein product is CASSPADRGKNIQYF. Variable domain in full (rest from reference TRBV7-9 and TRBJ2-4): DTGVSQNPRHKITKRGQNVTFRCDPISEHNRLYWYRQTLGQGPEFLTYFQNEAQLEKSRLLSDRFSAERPKGSFSTLEIQRTEQGDSAMYLCASSPADRGKNIQYFGAGTRLSVL.

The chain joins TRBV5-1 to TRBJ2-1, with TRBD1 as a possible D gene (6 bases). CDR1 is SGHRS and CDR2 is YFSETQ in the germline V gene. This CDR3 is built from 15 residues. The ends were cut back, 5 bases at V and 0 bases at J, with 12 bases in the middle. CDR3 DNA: TGCGCCAGCAGGCCTACAGGGCTCTCCTACAATGAGCAGTTCTTC. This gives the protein CASRPTGLSYNEQFF. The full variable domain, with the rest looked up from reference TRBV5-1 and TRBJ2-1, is KAGVTQTPRYLIKTRGQQVTLSCSPISGHRSVSWYQQTPGQGLQFLFEYFSETQRNKGNFPGRFSGRQFSNSRSEMNVSTLELGDSALYLCASRPTGLSYNEQFFGPGTRLTVL.